Following are 16 T cell receptor beta chains from one sample sequenced in a study of blood T cell repertoires in COVID-19. Sequenced by immunoSEQ multiplex PCR; TCRdb stores in-frame clones only, minus some. In the table there are nearly 80,000 clones, 84% of which are singletons. Sequenced input: peripheral blood. The receptors shown here come from a man between 50 and 59 years old with acute or convalescent COVID-19.

The chain uses TRBV5-4 and TRBJ2-3; 7 bases match TRBD2. Per germline, CDR1 SGHNT and CDR2 YYREEE (reference sequence). This CDR3 region has 14 residues. V lost 5 bases and J lost 0; bases outside the gene matches: 3. The CDR3 is CASRGGLSTDTQYF. In nucleotides, the CDR3 is TGTGCCAGCAGGGGGGGACTAAGCACAGATACGCAGTATTTT.

In DNA, the CDR3 is TGTGCCAGCAGTTACTCGAAGGGGACAGGGGGCGATGAGCAGTTCTTC. Residues: CASSYSKGTGGDEQFF. This chain joins TRBV6-5 and TRBJ2-1; 12 nucleotides agree with TRBD1. Germline-derived CDR1 and CDR2 are MNHEY and SVGAGI. The CDR3 consists of 16 residues. V lost 0 bases, J lost 8 bases, and 5 bases stayed unmatched.

The chain employs TRBV18 and TRBJ2-1; 12 bases are a match to TRBD2. Germline V gene lookup returns CDR1 KGHSH and CDR2 LQKENI. V lost 3 bases and J lost 7; bases outside the gene matches: 10. The CDR3 is 17 residues long. The CDR3 DNA is TGTGCCAGCTCACCCATGACTAGCGGGAGAGGGCAAAATGAGCAGTTCTTC. Translated, it gives CASSPMTSGRGQNEQFF.

The chain employs TRBV19 and TRBJ2-3, with D tentatively TRBD2 (5 bases). Germline V gives CDR1 LNHDA, CDR2 SQIVND (reference sequence). This CDR3 region has 15 residues. The ends were cut back, 7 bases at V and 0 bases at J, with 14 bases in the middle. The CDR3 loop reads CASKSGSASTDTQYF. DNA for the CDR3: TGTGCCAGTAAGAGCGGATCCGCTAGCACAGATACGCAGTATTTT.

The V gene is TRBV5-4, the J gene TRBJ2-5; 7 bases line up with TRBD2. CDR3 size: 15 residues. V lost 1 base, J lost 1 base, and 4 bases stayed unmatched. Germline values: CDR1 SGHNT, CDR2 YYREEE (reference sequence). CDR3: CASSLPSGLQETQYF. The CDR3, as DNA: TGTGCCAGCAGCTTGCCTAGCGGCCTCCAAGAGACCCAGTACTTC. The full variable domain, completed using reference TRBV5-4 and TRBJ2-5, is ETGVTQSPTHLIKTRGQQVTLRCSSQSGHNTVSWYQQALGQGPQFIFQYYREEENGRGNFPPRFSGLQFPNYSSELNVNALELDDSALYLCASSLPSGLQETQYFGPGTRLLVL.

This clone was seen only once. The CDR3 nucleotides read TGTGCCAGCAGACCCCCAGGGTCCTACAATGAGCAGTTCTTC. Translating gives CASRPPGSYNEQFF. The chain couples TRBV7-9 to TRBJ2-1; tentatively, D is TRBD1 (5 bases). Germline V CDR1 and CDR2: SEHNR, FQNEAQ (reference sequence). Trimming removed 6 bases at V and 1 base at J, with 10 bases between. This CDR3 is built from 14 residues. The whole variable domain, filled in from reference TRBV7-9 and TRBJ2-1, reads DTGVSQNPRHKITKRGQNVTFRCDPISEHNRLYWYRQTLGQGPEFLTYFQNEAQLEKSRLLSDRFSAERPKGSFSTLEIQRTEQGDSAMYLCASRPPGSYNEQFFGPGTRLTVL.

The V gene is TRBV6-1, the J gene TRBJ2-3, with D tentatively TRBD1 (5 bases). In germline, CDR1 is MNHNS, CDR2 SASEGT. This CDR3 region has 15 residues. The V gene lost 1 base and the J gene lost 2 bases, with 10 bases spanning the gap. CDR3 sequence: CASSEVQGLTDTQYF. The DNA for the CDR3 is TGTGCCAGCAGTGAAGTTCAGGGTCTCACAGATACGCAGTATTTT.

The V and J genes are TRBV6-5 and TRBJ2-7, with D possibly being TRBD2 (6 bases). This CDR3 has 14 residues. The germline CDR1 and CDR2 sequences are MNHEY and SVGAGI. V shed 5 bases and J shed 2 bases, with 13 bases lying between them. The chain's CDR3 is CASSRSGPTYEQYF. Here the CDR3 DNA reads TGTGCCAGCAGTAGGAGCGGGCCTACCTACGAGCAGTACTTC.

The rearrangement joins TRBV15 to TRBJ1-5; 8 nucleotides line up with TRBD1. Trimming at V came to 5 bases and at J to 7 bases, leaving 10 bases not matched to a gene. The CDR3 has 15 amino acids. The germline V gene has CDR1 LNHNV and CDR2 YYDKDF (reference sequence). This CDR3 reads CATSPDRVGWQPQHF. DNA for the CDR3: TGTGCCACCAGCCCGGACAGGGTAGGATGGCAGCCCCAGCATTTT.

The rearrangement uses TRBV4-3 and TRBJ2-7; D is undetermined. V lost 0 bases and J 2 bases, leaving 14 bases between the germline ends. Per germline, CDR1 LGHNA and CDR2 YSLEER. The CDR3 contains 16 residues. For the CDR3, the DNA is TGCGCCAGCAGCCAAGAGGAGCGAAGTCTCACCTACGAGCAGTACTTC. It codes for CASSQEERSLTYEQYF.

The V call is TRBV6-1, the J call TRBJ2-3, with D possibly being TRBD2 (6 bases). Trimming removed 0 bases at V and 4 bases at J, with 17 bases between. The CDR3 totals 17 residues. Germline V gene data show CDR1 as MNHNS and CDR2 as SASEGT. The CDR3 spells CASSEALPGAGSDTQYF. The CDR3 DNA reads TGTGCCAGCAGTGAAGCGCTTCCGGGAGCCGGGTCAGATACGCAGTATTTT.

This clone was recorded only once. V gene TRBV7-6 combines with J gene TRBJ2-3; tentatively, D is TRBD1 (5 bases). CDR1 and CDR2 from the germline V gene are SGHVS and FNYEAQ. CDR3 length: 14 amino acids. V was pared by 4 bases and J by 0 bases, with 8 bases between. This CDR3 reads CASSSTVSTDTQYF. CDR3 sequence (DNA): TGTGCCAGCAGCTCGACAGTTAGCACAGATACGCAGTATTTT.

The count of this clone is one. The rearrangement uses TRBV6-5 and TRBJ2-1, with 8 bases that match TRBD1. The CDR3 contains 14 residues. V gave up 4 bases and J gave up 5 bases; unmatched junction bases: 4. Germline V gene lookup returns CDR1 MNHEY and CDR2 SVGAGI. The CDR3 spells CASSWGQAHNEQFF. The DNA of the CDR3 is TGTGCCAGCAGTTGGGGACAGGCCCACAATGAGCAGTTCTTC.

The chain joins TRBV6-2 or TRBV6-3 to TRBJ2-6; D may be TRBD1 (5 bases). The CDR3 is made up of 18 amino acids. Germline V gene data show CDR1 as MNHEY and CDR2 as SVGEGT. The V and J ends lost 4 bases and 2 bases respectively, with 18 bases between them. The CDR3 here is CASSSPRENVAGANVLTF. The CDR3 DNA reads TGTGCCAGCAGTTCCCCCAGGGAAAATGTGGCTGGGGCCAACGTCCTGACTTTC.

This chain joins TRBV9 and TRBJ2-3; no clear D. This CDR3 is built from 15 residues. CDR1 and CDR2 from the germline V gene are SGDLS and YYNGEE. Trimming shortened V by 4 bases and J by 3 bases, and 15 bases separated the two germline ends. DNA of the CDR3: TGTGCCAGCAGCCCTACGGCGGAGTCAACAGATACGCAGTATTTT. This sequence encodes CASSPTAESTDTQYF.

The genes are TRBV7-8 and TRBJ2-4; tentative D call: TRBD2 (7 bases). The CDR3 consists of 15 residues. Germline V gives CDR1 SGHVS, CDR2 FQNEAQ. Trimming removed 3 bases from V and 8 bases from J, with 17 bases in between. The CDR3 DNA follows: TGTGCCAGCAGCTTGTGGGGGGGCACTATCGACATTCAGTACTTC. Its protein is CASSLWGGTIDIQYF.